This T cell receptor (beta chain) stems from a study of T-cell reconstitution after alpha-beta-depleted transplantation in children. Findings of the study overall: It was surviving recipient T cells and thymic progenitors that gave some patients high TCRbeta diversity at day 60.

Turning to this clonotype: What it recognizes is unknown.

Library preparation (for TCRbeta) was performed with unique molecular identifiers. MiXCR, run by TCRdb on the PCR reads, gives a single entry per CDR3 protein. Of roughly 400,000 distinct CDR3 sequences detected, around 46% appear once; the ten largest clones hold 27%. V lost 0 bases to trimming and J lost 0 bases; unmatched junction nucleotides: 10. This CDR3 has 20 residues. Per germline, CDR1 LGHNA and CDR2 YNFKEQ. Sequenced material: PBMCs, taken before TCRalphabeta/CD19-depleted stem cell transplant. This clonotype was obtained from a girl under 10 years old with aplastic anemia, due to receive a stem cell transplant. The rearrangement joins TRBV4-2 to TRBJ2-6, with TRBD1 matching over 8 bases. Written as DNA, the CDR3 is TGTGCCAGCAGCCAAGATATTGCGCGGACAGGGAGCTCTGGGGCCAACGTCCTGACTTTC. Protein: CASSQDIARTGSSGANVLTF.